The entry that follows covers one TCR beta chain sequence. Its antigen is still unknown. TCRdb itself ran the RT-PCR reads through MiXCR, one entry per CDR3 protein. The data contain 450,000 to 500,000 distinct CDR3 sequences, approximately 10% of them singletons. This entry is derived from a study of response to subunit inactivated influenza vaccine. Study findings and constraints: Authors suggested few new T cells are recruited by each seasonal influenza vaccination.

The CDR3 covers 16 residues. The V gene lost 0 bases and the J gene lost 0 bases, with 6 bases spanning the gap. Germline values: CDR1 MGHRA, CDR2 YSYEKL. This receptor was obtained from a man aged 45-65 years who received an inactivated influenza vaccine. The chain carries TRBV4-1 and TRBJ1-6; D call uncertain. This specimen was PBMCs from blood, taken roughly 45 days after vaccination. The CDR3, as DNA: TGCGCCAGCAGCCAAGATTTCAGCTCCTATAATTCACCCCTCCACTTT. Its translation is CASSQDFSSYNSPLHF.